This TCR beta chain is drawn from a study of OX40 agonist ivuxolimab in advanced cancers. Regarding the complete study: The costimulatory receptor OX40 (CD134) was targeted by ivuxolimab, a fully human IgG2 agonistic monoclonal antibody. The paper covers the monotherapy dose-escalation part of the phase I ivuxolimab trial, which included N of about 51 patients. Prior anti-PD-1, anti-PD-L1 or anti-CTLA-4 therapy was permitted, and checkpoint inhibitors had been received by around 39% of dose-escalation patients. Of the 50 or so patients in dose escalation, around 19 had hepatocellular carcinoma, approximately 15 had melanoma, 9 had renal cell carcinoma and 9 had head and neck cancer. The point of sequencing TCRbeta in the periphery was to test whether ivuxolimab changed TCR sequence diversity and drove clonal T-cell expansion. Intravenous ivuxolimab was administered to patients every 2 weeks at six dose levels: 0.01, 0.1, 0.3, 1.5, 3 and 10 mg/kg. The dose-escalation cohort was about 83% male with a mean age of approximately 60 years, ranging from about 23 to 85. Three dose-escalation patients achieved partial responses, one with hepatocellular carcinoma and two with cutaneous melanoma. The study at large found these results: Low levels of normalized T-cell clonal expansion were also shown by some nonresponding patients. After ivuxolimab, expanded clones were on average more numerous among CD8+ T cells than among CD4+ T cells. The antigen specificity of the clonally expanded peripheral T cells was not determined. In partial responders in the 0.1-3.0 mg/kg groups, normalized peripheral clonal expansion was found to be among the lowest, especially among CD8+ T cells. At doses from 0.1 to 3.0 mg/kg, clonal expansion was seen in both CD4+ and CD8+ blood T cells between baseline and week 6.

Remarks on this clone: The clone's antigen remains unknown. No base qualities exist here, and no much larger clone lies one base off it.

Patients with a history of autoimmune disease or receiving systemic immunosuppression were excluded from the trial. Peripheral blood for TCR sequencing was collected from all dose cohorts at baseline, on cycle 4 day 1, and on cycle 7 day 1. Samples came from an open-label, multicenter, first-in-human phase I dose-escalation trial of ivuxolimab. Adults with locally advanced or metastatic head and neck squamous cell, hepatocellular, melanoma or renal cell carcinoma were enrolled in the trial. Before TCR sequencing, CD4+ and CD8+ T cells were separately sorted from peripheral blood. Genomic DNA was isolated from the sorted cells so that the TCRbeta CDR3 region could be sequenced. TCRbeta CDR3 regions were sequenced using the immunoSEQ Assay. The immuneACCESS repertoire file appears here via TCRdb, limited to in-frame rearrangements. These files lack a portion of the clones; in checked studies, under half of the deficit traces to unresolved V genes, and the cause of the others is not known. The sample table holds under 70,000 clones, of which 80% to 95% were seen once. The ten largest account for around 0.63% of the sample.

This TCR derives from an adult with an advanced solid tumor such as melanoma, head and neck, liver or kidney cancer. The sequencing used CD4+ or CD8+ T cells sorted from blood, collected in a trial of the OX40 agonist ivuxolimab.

The CDR3 has the sequence CASSLNYEQYF. The nucleotide sequence reads TGTGCCAGCAGCTTAAACTACGAGCAGTACTTC. The rearrangement joined TRBV11-3 to TRBJ2-7; the D gene cannot be named for sure. Trimming removed 2 bases from V and 3 bases from J, leaving 2 bases between the germline ends. The cysteine opens and the phenylalanine closes a CDR3 of 11 amino acids. Just CDR3 DNA is preserved here, 33 bases in frame from base 1. For CDR1 and CDR2, the germline V gene lists SGHNT and YENEEA.